These 14 T cell receptor beta chains share one sample of origin, sequenced in a study of monozygotic twins with inflammatory bowel disease. From the 5' RACE reads, TCRdb lists one entry per CDR3 protein and no DNA. This table lists around 410,000 distinct CDR3 sequences. Sequenced material: blood. These receptor sequences come from a human donor with ulcerative colitis or Crohn's disease, or a healthy co-twin of an affected twin (not recorded which).

The V call is TRBV27, the J call TRBJ2-3. This CDR3 has 14 residues. Germline CDR1 is MNHEY and CDR2 is SMNVEV (reference sequence). The CDR3 loop reads CASSQGTSPDTQYF.

This sequence joins TRBV28 and TRBJ2-3; absent DNA, TCRdb's TRBD1 call cannot be checked. Germline CDR1 MDHEN, CDR2 SYDVKM. The CDR3 extends over 13 amino acids. CDR3 loop: CASSSRGPDTQYF.

This chain joins TRBV7-3 and TRBJ2-2. The germline gives CDR1 SGHTA, CDR2 FQGTGA. CDR3 length equals 15 residues. The CDR3 protein is CASSFTGASTGELFF.

The gene calls are TRBV7-2 and TRBJ1-5. This CDR3 region has 13 residues. Germline V gene sequence: CDR1 SGHTA, CDR2 FQGNSA. The CDR3 region is CASSSRVNQPQHF.

The chain recombines TRBV5-5 with TRBJ2-4. Germline V gives CDR1 SGHKS, CDR2 YYEKEE (reference sequence). CDR3 length: 15 residues. The CDR3 protein is CASSSDRLVKNIQYF.

The gene calls are TRBV20-1 and TRBJ1-5; checking the TCRdb D call of TRBD1 is not possible without DNA. CDR3 length equals 14 residues. Germline V lookup: CDR1 DFQATT, CDR2 SNEGSKA (reference sequence). The CDR3: CSARETGGRQPQHF.

The V gene is TRBV6-5, the J gene TRBJ2-7; without DNA, the TCRdb call of TRBD1 cannot be checked. The length of the CDR3 is 13 residues. Germline assignment: CDR1 MNHEY and CDR2 SVGAGI. This CDR3 reads CASSYRGPYEQYF.

The chain joins TRBV5-1 to TRBJ2-1; TCRdb returns TRBD2, unconfirmable since there is no DNA. In germline, CDR1 is SGHRS, CDR2 YFSETQ. This CDR3 has 14 residues. CDR3 protein: CASSFGGGYNEQFF. Together with reference TRBV5-1 and TRBJ2-1, the CDR3 gives the full variable domain: KAGVTQTPRYLIKTRGQQVTLSCSPISGHRSVSWYQQTPGQGLQFLFEYFSETQRNKGNFPGRFSGRQFSNSRSEMNVSTLELGDSALYLCASSFGGGYNEQFFGPGTRLTVL.

V gene TRBV7-2 combines with J gene TRBJ2-2; TCRdb indicates TRBD2, and absent DNA this call remains unverified. The CDR3 consists of 15 residues. Germline V lookup: CDR1 SGHTA, CDR2 FQGNSA. The chain's CDR3 is CASSARQSRTGELFF.

This rearrangement joins TRBV28 to TRBJ1-2; TCRdb names TRBD1, which stays unverified in the absence of DNA. Germline lookup yields CDR1 MDHEN and CDR2 SYDVKM. This CDR3 is built from 15 residues. The CDR3 protein is CASTLLGQGLVGYTF.

This rearrangement joins TRBV18 to TRBJ1-1; no DNA is available, so the TRBD1 call from TCRdb remains unchecked. CDR3 length equals 14 residues. Germline V gene sequence: CDR1 KGHSH, CDR2 LQKENI. CDR3 region: CASSPNRGLGEAFF. Full variable domain (missing parts from reference TRBV18 and TRBJ1-1): NAGVMQNPRHLVRRRGQEARLRCSPMKGHSHVYWYRQLPEEGLKFMVYLQKENIIDESGMPKERFSAEFPKEGPSILRIQQVVRGDSAAYFCASSPNRGLGEAFFGQGTRLTVV.

V usage is TRBV5-1 and J usage is TRBJ2-7. CDR3 length equals 14 residues. Germline CDR1 SGHRS, CDR2 YFSETQ. CDR3: CASSLSDLLVEQYF. The whole variable domain, remainder taken from reference TRBV5-1 and TRBJ2-7, is KAGVTQTPRYLIKTRGQQVTLSCSPISGHRSVSWYQQTPGQGLQFLFEYFSETQRNKGNFPGRFSGRQFSNSRSEMNVSTLELGDSALYLCASSLSDLLVEQYFGPGTRLTVT.

The chain carries TRBV25-1 and TRBJ1-2; the D call of TRBD1 rests on TCRdb alone, since no DNA is present to check it. Germline loops: CDR1 MGHDK, CDR2 SYGVNS. This CDR3 comprises 17 residues. The CDR3 protein is CASSDAGRGPENYGYTF.

The CDR3 sequence is CASSSGDRVTEAFF. The rearrangement joins TRBV5-1 to TRBJ1-1; there is no DNA to check the TCRdb D call of TRBD1. Per the germline V gene, CDR1 is SGHRS and CDR2 is YFSETQ. This CDR3 contains 14 residues.